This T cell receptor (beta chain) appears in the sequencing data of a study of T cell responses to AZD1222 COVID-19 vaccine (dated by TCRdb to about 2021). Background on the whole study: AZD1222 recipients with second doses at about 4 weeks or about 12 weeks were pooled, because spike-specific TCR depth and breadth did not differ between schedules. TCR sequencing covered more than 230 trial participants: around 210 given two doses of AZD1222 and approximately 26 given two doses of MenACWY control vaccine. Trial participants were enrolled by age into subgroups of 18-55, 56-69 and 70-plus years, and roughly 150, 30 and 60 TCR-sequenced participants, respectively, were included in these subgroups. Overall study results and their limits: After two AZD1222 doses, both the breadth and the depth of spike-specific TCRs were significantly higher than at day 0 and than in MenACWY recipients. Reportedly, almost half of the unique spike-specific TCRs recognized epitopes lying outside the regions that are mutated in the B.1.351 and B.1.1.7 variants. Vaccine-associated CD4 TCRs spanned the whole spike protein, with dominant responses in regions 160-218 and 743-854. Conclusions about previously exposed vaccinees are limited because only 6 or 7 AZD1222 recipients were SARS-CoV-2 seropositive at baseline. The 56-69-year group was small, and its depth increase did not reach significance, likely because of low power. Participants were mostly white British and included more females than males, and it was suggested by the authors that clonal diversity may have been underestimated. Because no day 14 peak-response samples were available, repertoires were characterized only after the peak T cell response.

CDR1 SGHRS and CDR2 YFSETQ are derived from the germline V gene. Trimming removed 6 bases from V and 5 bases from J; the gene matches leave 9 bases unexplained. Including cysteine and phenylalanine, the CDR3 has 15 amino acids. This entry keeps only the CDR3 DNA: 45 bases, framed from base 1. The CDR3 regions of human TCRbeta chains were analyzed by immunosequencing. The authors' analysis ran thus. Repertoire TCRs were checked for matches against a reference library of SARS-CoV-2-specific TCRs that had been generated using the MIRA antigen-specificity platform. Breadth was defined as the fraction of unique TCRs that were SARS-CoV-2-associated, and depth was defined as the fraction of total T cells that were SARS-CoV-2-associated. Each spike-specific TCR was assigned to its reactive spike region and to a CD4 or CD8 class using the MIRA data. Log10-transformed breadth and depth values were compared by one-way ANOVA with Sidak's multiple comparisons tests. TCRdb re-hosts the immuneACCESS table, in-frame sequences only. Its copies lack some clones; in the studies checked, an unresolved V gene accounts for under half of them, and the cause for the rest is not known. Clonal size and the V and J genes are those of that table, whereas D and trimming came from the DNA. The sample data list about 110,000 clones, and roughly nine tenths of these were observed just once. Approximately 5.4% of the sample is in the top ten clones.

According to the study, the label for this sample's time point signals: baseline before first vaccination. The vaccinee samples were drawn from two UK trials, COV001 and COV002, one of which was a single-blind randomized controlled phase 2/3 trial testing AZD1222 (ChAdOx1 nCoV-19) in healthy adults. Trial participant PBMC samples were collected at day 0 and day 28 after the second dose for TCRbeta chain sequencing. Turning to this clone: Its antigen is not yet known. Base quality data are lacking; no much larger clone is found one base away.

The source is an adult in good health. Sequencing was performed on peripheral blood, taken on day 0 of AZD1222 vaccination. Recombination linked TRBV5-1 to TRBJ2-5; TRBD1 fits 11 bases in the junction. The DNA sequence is TGCGCCAGCATTTCCGGGACAGGGGGAGGTGAGACCCAGTACTTC. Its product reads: CASISGTGGGETQYF. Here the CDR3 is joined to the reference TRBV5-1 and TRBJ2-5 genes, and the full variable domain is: KAGVTQTPRYLIKTRGQQVTLSCSPISGHRSVSWYQQTPGQGLQFLFEYFSETQRNKGNFPGRFSGRQFSNSRSEMNVSTLELGDSALYLCASISGTGGGETQYFGPGTRLLVL.